This T cell receptor (beta chain) was profiled in a study of technical replicates of blood from a handful of donors. TCRdb keeps only in-frame clones here, not all; method: immunoSEQ multiplex PCR. Of about 14,000 clones in the sample, approximately 80% are singletons; the top ten hold more than 10%. CDR1 is SGHDT, CDR2 YYEEEE, per germline. This CDR3 region has 14 residues. V was clipped by 2 bases and J by 3 bases, with 8 bases between them. The material sequenced was PBMCs. This receptor was obtained from a human donor in good health. The chain has TRBV5-6 and TRBJ2-2; D gene ambiguous. CDR3 protein: CASSFGHYTGELFF. CDR3 coding DNA: TGTGCCAGCAGCTTTGGCCATTACACCGGGGAGCTGTTTTTT.